This T cell receptor (beta chain) came from a study of identical twins. TCRdb re-called the 5' RACE reads through MiXCR, storing one row per CDR3 protein. The sample holds 350,000 to 500,000 distinct CDR3 sequences; roughly 20% are singletons and the top ten take roughly 12%. Healthy Caucasians, and only they, were the donors. CDR3 length equals 16 residues. V lost 2 bases and J lost 5; bases outside the gene matches: 4. The table lists this clonotype with many counts. No antigen is known for it. The study, taken as a whole, reports: Twins shared out-of-frame alpha sequences with excess low generation probability. The conclusions drew on cross-sectional statistical analysis instead of tracking the same donors.

The source of this sequence is a man aged 50 or older in good health. The sample was naive T cells sorted from blood. The chain uses TRBV12-3 or TRBV12-4 and TRBJ2-5, with 14 bases fitting TRBD2. The CDR3 bases are TGTGCCAGCAGTTTATCGACTAGCGGGGGGGGGGAGACCCAGTACTTC. It specifies CASSLSTSGGGETQYF.